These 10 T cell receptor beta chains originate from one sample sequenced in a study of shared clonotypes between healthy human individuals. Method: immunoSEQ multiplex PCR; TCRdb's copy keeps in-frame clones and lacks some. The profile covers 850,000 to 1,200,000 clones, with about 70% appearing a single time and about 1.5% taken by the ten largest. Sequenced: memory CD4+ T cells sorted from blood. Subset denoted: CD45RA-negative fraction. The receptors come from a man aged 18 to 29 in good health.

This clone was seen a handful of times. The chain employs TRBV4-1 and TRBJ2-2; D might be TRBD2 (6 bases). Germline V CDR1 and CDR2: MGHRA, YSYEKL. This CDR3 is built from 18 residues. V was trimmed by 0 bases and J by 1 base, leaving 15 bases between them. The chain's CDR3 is CASSQDPGGALNTGELFF. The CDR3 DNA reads TGCGCCAGCAGCCAAGATCCGGGCGGGGCATTGAACACCGGGGAGCTGTTTTTT.

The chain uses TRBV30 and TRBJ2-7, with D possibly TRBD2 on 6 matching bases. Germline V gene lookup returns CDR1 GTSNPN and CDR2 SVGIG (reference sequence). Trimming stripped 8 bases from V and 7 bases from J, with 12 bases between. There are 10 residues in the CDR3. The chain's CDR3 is CALLGGEQYF. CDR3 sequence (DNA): TGTGCCCTATTGGGGGGTGAGCAGTACTTC.

The CDR3 spells CASSGGHSQETQYF. The CDR3 DNA is TGTGCCAGCAGTGGAGGGCATTCACAAGAGACCCAGTACTTC. The rearrangement joins TRBV2 to TRBJ2-5, with TRBD2 as a possible D gene (5 bases). Trimming cost V 4 bases and J 2 bases, with 11 bases left between them. The CDR3 is made up of 14 amino acids. CDR1 is SNHLY and CDR2 is FYNNEI in the germline V gene.

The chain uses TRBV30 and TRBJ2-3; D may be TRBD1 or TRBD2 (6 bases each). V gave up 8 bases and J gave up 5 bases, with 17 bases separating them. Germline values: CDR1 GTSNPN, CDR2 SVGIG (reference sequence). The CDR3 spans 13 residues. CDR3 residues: CAGGRLAGDTQYF. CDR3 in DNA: TGTGCCGGGGGGCGGCTAGCCGGAGATACGCAGTATTTT.

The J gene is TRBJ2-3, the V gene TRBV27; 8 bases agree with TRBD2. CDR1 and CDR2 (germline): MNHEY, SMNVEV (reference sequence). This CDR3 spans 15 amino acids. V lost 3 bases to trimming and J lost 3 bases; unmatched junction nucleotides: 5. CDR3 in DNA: TGTGCCAGCAGTTTCCCCGCTAGCGGGACAGATACGCAGTATTTT. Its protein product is CASSFPASGTDTQYF.

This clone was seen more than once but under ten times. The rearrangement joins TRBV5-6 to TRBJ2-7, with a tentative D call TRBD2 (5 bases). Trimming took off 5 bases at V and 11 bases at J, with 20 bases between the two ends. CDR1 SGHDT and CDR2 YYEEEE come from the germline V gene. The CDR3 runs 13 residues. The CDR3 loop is CASRDRTDSGEYF. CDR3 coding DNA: TGTGCCAGCAGAGACCGGACCGATTCCGGGGAGTACTTC.

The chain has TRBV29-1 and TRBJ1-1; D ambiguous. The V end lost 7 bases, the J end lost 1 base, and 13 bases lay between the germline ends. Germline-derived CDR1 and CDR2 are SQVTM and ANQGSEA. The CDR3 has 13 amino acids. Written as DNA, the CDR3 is TGCAGCGCCCCCGGCGGGAAGAACACTGAAGCTTTCTTT. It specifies CSAPGGKNTEAFF.

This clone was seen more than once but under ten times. For the CDR3, the DNA is TGTGCCAGCACCAGAGGGGACCAAGAGACCCAGTACTTC. Protein product: CASTRGDQETQYF. The chain is built from TRBV5-6 and TRBJ2-5; TRBD1 or TRBD2 may be the D gene (5 bases each). CDR3 size: 13 residues. Germline CDR1 reads SGHDT; CDR2 reads YYEEEE. Trimming stripped 6 bases from V and 0 bases from J, with 9 bases between.

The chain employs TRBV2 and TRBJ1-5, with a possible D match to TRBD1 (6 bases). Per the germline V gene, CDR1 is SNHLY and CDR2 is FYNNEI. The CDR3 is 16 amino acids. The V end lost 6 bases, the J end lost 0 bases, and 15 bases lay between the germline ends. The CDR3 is CASSGTSDYSNQPQHF. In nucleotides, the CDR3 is TGTGCCAGCAGCGGGACAAGCGACTATAGCAATCAGCCCCAGCATTTT.

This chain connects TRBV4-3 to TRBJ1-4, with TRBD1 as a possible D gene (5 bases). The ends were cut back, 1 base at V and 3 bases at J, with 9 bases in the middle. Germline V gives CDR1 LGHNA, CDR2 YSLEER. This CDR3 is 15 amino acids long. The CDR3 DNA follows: TGCGCCAGCAGCCAAGCCGGGGGTGCTAATGAAAAACTGTTTTTT. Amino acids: CASSQAGGANEKLFF.